The 26 T cell receptor beta chains below come from one sample, sequenced in a study of CD8+CD57+ T cells in acquired aplastic anemia. The template used for profiling TCR beta VDJ and CDR3 was genomic DNA. MiXCR, run by TCRdb on the reads, gives a single entry per CDR3 protein. The repertoire holds 200,000 or so distinct CDR3 sequences, less than 65% seen once, with around 42% in the top ten. What was sequenced was sorted CD4+, CD8+, or CD8+CD57+ T cells (not recorded which) from PBMCs. These receptors were taken from a human donor with severe aplastic anemia or a healthy control (not recorded which).

The chain joins TRBV7-2 to TRBJ2-5; TRBD2 matches at 9 bases. Germline loops: CDR1 SGHTA, CDR2 FQGNSA. The V gene end was trimmed by 0 bases and the J gene end by 5 bases; junction bases not matched to a gene: 7. CDR3 length: 16 amino acids. This CDR3 reads CASSLALAGGRETQYF. CDR3 DNA sequence: TGTGCCAGCAGCTTAGCGTTGGCGGGGGGGCGCGAGACCCAGTACTTC.

Here the CDR3 reads CASSLGTSGDYEQYF. The DNA for the CDR3 is TGTGCCAGCAGCTTAGGCACTAGCGGGGATTACGAGCAGTACTTC. V is TRBV7-6 and J is TRBJ2-7, with 10 bases lining up with TRBD2. The CDR3 loop spans 15 amino acids. CDR1 is SGHVS and CDR2 is FNYEAQ in the germline V gene. Trimming cost V 1 base and J 4 bases; bases outside gene matches: 4.

This rearrangement joins TRBV7-9 to TRBJ1-1; D is possibly TRBD1 (6 bases). In germline, CDR1 is SEHNR, CDR2 FQNEAQ (reference sequence). This CDR3 contains 13 residues. V was pared by 4 bases and J by 4 bases, with 10 bases between. The CDR3: CASSSGQPTEAFF. For the CDR3, the DNA is TGTGCCAGCAGCTCTGGACAGCCCACTGAAGCTTTCTTT.

This sequence joins TRBV20-1 and TRBJ2-6; D uncertain. Trimming took off 4 bases at V and 5 bases at J, with 9 bases between the two ends. CDR3 length equals 13 residues. Germline V lookup: CDR1 DFQATT, CDR2 SNEGSKA (reference sequence). The CDR3 protein is CSANDGRANVLTF. CDR3 DNA sequence: TGCAGTGCTAATGACGGACGGGCCAACGTCCTGACTTTC.

This clonotype occurred many times. The chain recombines TRBV10-3 with TRBJ1-5, with D perhaps TRBD1 (5 bases). The CDR3 is 15 amino acids. Germline values: CDR1 ENHRY, CDR2 SYGVKD. The ends were cut back, 9 bases at V and 4 bases at J, with 19 bases in the middle. The CDR3 sequence: CAIWGGSTGNQPQHF. For the CDR3, the DNA is TGTGCCATTTGGGGCGGGTCTACTGGGAATCAGCCCCAGCATTTT.

The J gene is TRBJ1-3, the V gene TRBV7-2, with D possibly matching TRBD1 (6 bases). CDR1 is SGHTA, CDR2 FQGNSA, per germline. The length of the CDR3 is 16 residues. Trimming pared 1 base from V and 0 bases from J, leaving 10 bases between. CDR3 sequence reads: CASSLERGNSGNTIYF. CDR3 DNA: TGTGCCAGCAGCTTAGAGAGGGGGAACTCTGGAAACACCATATATTTT.

The chain uses TRBV5-8 and TRBJ2-7; unclear D gene. The germline V gene has CDR1 SGHTS and CDR2 YDEGEE. Trimming pared 4 bases from V and 5 bases from J, leaving 10 bases between. The CDR3 loop spans 12 amino acids. In nucleotides, the CDR3 is TGTGCCAGCAGCCCCGATGACCACGAGCAGTACTTC. The encoded protein is CASSPDDHEQYF.

The V and J genes are TRBV20-1 and TRBJ2-7, with no clear D. The germline CDR1 and CDR2 sequences are DFQATT and SNEGSKA (reference sequence). Trimming left V 0 bases short and J 2 bases short, with 11 bases between. This CDR3 has 14 amino acids. This CDR3 is CSARDAQLPYEQYF. The CDR3 region has the DNA TGCAGTGCTAGAGACGCCCAGCTTCCCTACGAGCAGTACTTC.

The chain links TRBV7-9 to TRBJ1-2; no clear D gene. The length of the CDR3 is 11 residues. CDR1 is SEHNR and CDR2 is FQNEAQ in the germline V gene (reference sequence). Trimming removed 1 base from V and 11 bases from J, with 8 bases in between. CDR3 in DNA: TGTGCCAGCAGCTTAGAACGGACTTACACCTTC. Protein sequence: CASSLERTYTF.

This chain joins TRBV7-9 and TRBJ2-1, with 9 bases that match TRBD2. The CDR3 is made up of 17 amino acids. Unmatched junction bases numbered 10, after V lost 3 bases and J lost 4 bases. Per germline, CDR1 SEHNR and CDR2 FQNEAQ (reference sequence). The CDR3 region has the DNA TGTGCCAGCAGCTTCGTTAGCGGGAGAAGTTCATACAATGAGCAGTTCTTC. Protein sequence: CASSFVSGRSSYNEQFF.

The chain carries TRBV19 and TRBJ1-1, with D possibly being TRBD1 (6 bases). CDR3 length: 14 amino acids. The germline gives CDR1 LNHDA, CDR2 SQIVND (reference sequence). Trimming took off 5 bases at V and 1 base at J, with 11 bases between the two ends. This CDR3 is CASSSKTGNTEAFF. CDR3 bases: TGTGCCAGTAGTTCCAAGACAGGGAACACTGAAGCTTTCTTT.

This clonotype came up many times. The chain has TRBV29-1 and TRBJ1-1, with D unclear. Per the germline V gene, CDR1 is SQVTM and CDR2 is ANQGSEA. V was trimmed by 6 bases and J by 0 bases, leaving 11 bases between them. The CDR3 covers 13 residues. CDR3 in amino acids: CSVEDSMNTEAFF. The CDR3 region has the DNA TGCAGCGTGGAGGATAGTATGAACACTGAAGCTTTCTTT.

This clonotype was observed many times. The V and J genes are TRBV25-1 and TRBJ2-1; 8 nucleotides line up with TRBD1. The V segment lost 1 base and the J segment 7 bases; nucleotides outside the gene matches: 6. Germline CDR1 and CDR2: MGHDK and SYGVNS. The CDR3 is 15 residues long. In nucleotides, the CDR3 is TGTGCCAGCAGTGAATTGCAGGGGGCTGGGAATGAGCAGTTCTTC. It yields the protein CASSELQGAGNEQFF.

This clonotype was picked up a small number of times. The CDR3 reads CATSDSRDSGEKLFF. CDR3 in DNA: TGTGCCACCAGTGATTCCCGGGATTCGGGTGAAAAACTGTTTTTT. The rearrangement joins TRBV24-1 to TRBJ1-4; D uncertain. Germline V gene lookup returns CDR1 KGHDR and CDR2 SFDVKD. V lost 2 bases and J lost 7, with 13 bases in between. CDR3 length: 15 residues.

In its sample, this clonotype was seen a few times. This chain joins TRBV28 and TRBJ2-7; TRBD1 might be the D (6 bases). Trimming pared 3 bases from V and 4 bases from J, leaving 16 bases between. This CDR3 is 15 amino acids long. Germline assignment: CDR1 MDHEN and CDR2 SYDVKM. Here the CDR3 reads CASSFRGPRTYEQYF. The CDR3 nucleotides read TGTGCCAGCAGTTTCAGGGGTCCTCGGACTTACGAGCAGTACTTC.

The sample holds many counts of this clonotype. The V and J genes are TRBV6-1 and TRBJ2-3, with 13 bases that match TRBD2. Germline CDR1 and CDR2: MNHNS and SASEGT. After removal of 7 bases from V and 1 base from J, the junction contained 2 bases not matched to a gene. The CDR3 contains 15 residues. The CDR3 nucleotides read TGTGCCAGCACCGGGACTAGCGGGGGCACAGATACGCAGTATTTT. Translated, it gives CASTGTSGGTDTQYF.

This clonotype was observed at least ten times. The rearrangement uses TRBV10-3 and TRBJ2-2; 11 bases agree with TRBD1. V was pared by 2 bases and J by 4 bases, with 18 bases of the junction left unmatched. This CDR3 has 21 residues. Germline CDR1 reads ENHRY; CDR2 reads SYGVKD. The CDR3 DNA is TGTGCCATCAGTGAGACCGGGACAGGGGGAGAGCGGGGCACGGGCACCGGGGAGCTGTTTTTT. This sequence encodes CAISETGTGGERGTGTGELFF.

The gene calls are TRBV19 and TRBJ2-7; TRBD1 matches at 10 bases. CDR3 size: 15 residues. Germline V gene data show CDR1 as LNHDA and CDR2 as SQIVND (reference sequence). The V and J ends lost 1 base and 6 bases, in that order; junction bases with no gene match: 6. The CDR3 bases are TGTGCCAGTAGTATAGGGGGGACAGGGGCGAGCGAGCAGTACTTC. Its translation is CASSIGGTGASEQYF.

This clonotype showed up many times. The chain uses TRBV24-1 and TRBJ2-7, with 10 bases identical to TRBD1. Germline V gene sequence: CDR1 KGHDR, CDR2 SFDVKD. The CDR3 covers 13 residues. V trimming: 4 bases; J trimming: 4 bases; junction bases outside the gene matches: 0. CDR3 sequence reads: CATSEDRGYEQYF. The CDR3 DNA reads as TGTGCCACCAGTGAGGACAGGGGGTACGAGCAGTACTTC.

This clonotype was detected only once. One end of the junction fails to match germline, which may point to a read error. The gene calls are TRBV5-1 and TRBJ2-3, with 10 positions matching TRBD2. Germline V gives CDR1 SGHRS, CDR2 YFSETQ. This CDR3 has 15 amino acids. In DNA, the CDR3 is TGTGCCAGCAGCATCGGACTAGCGGAAACAGATACGCAGTATTTT. Its translation is CASSIGLAETDTQYF.

The V call is TRBV12-3 or TRBV12-4, the J call TRBJ1-1; D is ambiguous. V dropped 4 bases and J dropped 7 bases, with 10 bases sitting between them. This CDR3 spans 12 amino acids. For the CDR3, the DNA is TGTGCCAGCAGTTCCGCATACGGTGAAGCTTTCTTT. Protein sequence: CASSSAYGEAFF.

The chain joins TRBV25-1 to TRBJ2-5, with D unclear. CDR1 is MGHDK, CDR2 SYGVNS, per germline. V dropped 6 bases and J dropped 2 bases, with 16 bases sitting between them. CDR3 size: 15 residues. This CDR3 is CASSVGVGKQETQYF. CDR3 coding DNA: TGTGCCAGCAGCGTAGGTGTTGGGAAACAAGAGACCCAGTACTTC.

This clonotype was seen ten or more times. The rearrangement joins TRBV9 to TRBJ2-6; the D gene is possibly TRBD1 (6 bases). Deletions cut 4 bases from V and 4 bases from J, with 12 bases between. CDR3 length: 15 amino acids. CDR1 is SGDLS and CDR2 is YYNGEE in the germline V gene. CDR3 region: CASSTDRQGANVLTF. DNA for the CDR3: TGTGCCAGCAGCACCGACAGGCAGGGGGCCAACGTCCTGACTTTC.

This chain joins TRBV29-1 and TRBJ2-1; D is undetermined. V was shortened by 1 base and J by 9 bases, with 7 bases between the two germline ends. The CDR3 has 11 residues. Germline CDR1 SQVTM, CDR2 ANQGSEA. CDR3 nucleotide sequence: TGCAGCGTTGAAGGGGTTCCTGAGCAGTTCTTC. It is translated as CSVEGVPEQFF.

The V call is TRBV19, the J call TRBJ1-6; possible D gene TRBD1, 5 bases. Trimming shortened V by 4 bases and J by 7 bases, and 14 bases separated the two germline ends. The germline V gene encodes CDR1 LNHDA and CDR2 SQIVND (reference sequence). The CDR3 contains 15 residues. CDR3 in amino acids: CASSTDRDGNSPLHF. Here the CDR3 DNA reads TGTGCCAGTAGTACCGACCGGGACGGGAATTCACCCCTCCACTTT.

The J gene is TRBJ2-2, the V gene TRBV20-1, with D possibly matching TRBD1 (5 bases). V lost 0 bases, J lost 9 bases, and 11 bases lay in between. The germline V gene has CDR1 DFQATT and CDR2 SNEGSKA (reference sequence). The CDR3 length is 13 residues. The CDR3 bases are TGCAGTGCTAGAGATCATGGGGCCAGGGAGCTGTTTTTT. Protein sequence: CSARDHGARELFF.